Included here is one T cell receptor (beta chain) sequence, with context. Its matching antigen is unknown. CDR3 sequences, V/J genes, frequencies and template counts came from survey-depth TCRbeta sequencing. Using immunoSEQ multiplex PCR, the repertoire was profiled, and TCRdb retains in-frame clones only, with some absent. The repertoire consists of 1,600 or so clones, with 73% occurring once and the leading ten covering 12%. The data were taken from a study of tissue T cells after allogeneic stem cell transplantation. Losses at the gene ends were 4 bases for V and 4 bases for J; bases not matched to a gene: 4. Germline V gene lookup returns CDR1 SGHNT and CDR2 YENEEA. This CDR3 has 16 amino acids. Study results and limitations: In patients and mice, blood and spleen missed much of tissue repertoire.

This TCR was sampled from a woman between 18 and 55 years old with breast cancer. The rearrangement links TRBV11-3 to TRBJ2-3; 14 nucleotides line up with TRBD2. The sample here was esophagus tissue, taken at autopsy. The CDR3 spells CASSYGTSGRADTQYF. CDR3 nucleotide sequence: TGTGCCAGCAGCTACGGGACTAGCGGGAGAGCAGATACGCAGTATTTT.